These 7 T cell receptor beta chains share one sample of origin, sequenced in a study of cytotoxic CD8 clonotypes in ibrutinib-treated CLL. Assay used: immunoSEQ multiplex PCR; TCRdb lists only in-frame clones, some missing. The sample comprises some 120,000 clones, approximately 80% of which are singletons, and around 3% rests with the top ten. The sample in question was PBMCs, obtained after 24 months of ibrutinib treatment. These receptors all stem from a human donor with chronic lymphocytic leukemia.

The CDR3 here is CAISEQVDGYTF. DNA of the CDR3: TGTGCCATCAGTGAACAGGTTGATGGCTACACCTTC. V and J are TRBV10-3 and TRBJ1-2; maybe TRBD1 (5 bases). Looked up from germline, CDR1 is ENHRY and CDR2 is SYGVKD. The CDR3 totals 12 residues. V was cut by 3 bases and J by 6 bases, with 8 bases left in between.

CDR3 region: CASSQYSGQPQHF. The CDR3 DNA is TGTGCCAGCAGCCAATACTCCGGGCAGCCCCAGCATTTT. J is TRBJ1-5 and V is TRBV14; no firm D call. Between the trimmed V and J ends, which lost 2 bases and 7 bases, there was a span of 9 bases. Germline CDR1 and CDR2: SGHDN and FVKESK. This CDR3 has 13 amino acids.

The V and J genes are TRBV11-2 and TRBJ2-1; D possibly matches TRBD1 or TRBD2 (6 bases each). Deletions cut 4 bases from V and 0 bases from J, with 10 bases between. The CDR3 runs 15 residues. Germline V gene lookup returns CDR1 SGHAT and CDR2 FQNNGV. The CDR3 DNA follows: TGTGCCAGCAGCTACGGGGGCAGCTCCTACAATGAGCAGTTCTTC. Amino acids: CASSYGGSSYNEQFF.

The rearrangement joins TRBV12-5 to TRBJ1-5; TRBD1 matches at 8 bases. The germline gives CDR1 LGHNT, CDR2 FRNRAP. This CDR3 is built from 16 residues. V gave up 2 bases and J gave up 4 bases; unmatched junction bases: 7. CDR3 amino acids: CASGLIRQGSNQPQHF. DNA of the CDR3: TGTGCTAGTGGTTTGATTCGACAGGGGTCGAATCAGCCCCAGCATTTT.

This chain links TRBV7-3 with TRBJ2-3; 9 bases are a match to TRBD2. CDR1 is SGHTA, CDR2 FQGTGA, per germline. V lost 1 base to trimming and J lost 4 bases; unmatched junction nucleotides: 3. The CDR3 contains 15 residues. The chain's CDR3 is CASSLMGLASDTQYF. CDR3 nucleotide sequence: TGTGCCAGCAGCTTAATGGGACTAGCCTCAGATACGCAGTATTTT. The variable domain in full, completed from reference TRBV7-3 and TRBJ2-3, reads GAGVSQTPSNKVTEKGKYVELRCDPISGHTALYWYRQSLGQGPEFLIYFQGTGAADDSGLPNDRFFAVRPEGSVSTLKIQRTERGDSAVYLCASSLMGLASDTQYFGPGTRLTVL.

V is TRBV10-3 and J is TRBJ2-1; D might be TRBD1 (6 bases). The germline V gene has CDR1 ENHRY and CDR2 SYGVKD. The CDR3 contains 14 residues. V was pared by 6 bases and J by 3 bases, with 12 bases between. The CDR3 loop is CAIRDRGGYNEQFF. DNA for the CDR3: TGTGCCATCAGGGATAGAGGGGGCTACAATGAGCAGTTCTTC.

This clone has just a few counts. This chain's CDR3 is CASSPQTGRNTEAFF. The CDR3 DNA reads TGTGCCAGCAGCCCCCAGACAGGGAGGAACACTGAAGCTTTCTTT. The J gene is TRBJ1-1, the V gene TRBV14, with 7 bases lining up with TRBD1. Looked up from germline, CDR1 is SGHDN and CDR2 is FVKESK. This CDR3 has 15 residues. The V gene end was trimmed by 4 bases and the J gene end by 1 base; junction bases not matched to a gene: 6.